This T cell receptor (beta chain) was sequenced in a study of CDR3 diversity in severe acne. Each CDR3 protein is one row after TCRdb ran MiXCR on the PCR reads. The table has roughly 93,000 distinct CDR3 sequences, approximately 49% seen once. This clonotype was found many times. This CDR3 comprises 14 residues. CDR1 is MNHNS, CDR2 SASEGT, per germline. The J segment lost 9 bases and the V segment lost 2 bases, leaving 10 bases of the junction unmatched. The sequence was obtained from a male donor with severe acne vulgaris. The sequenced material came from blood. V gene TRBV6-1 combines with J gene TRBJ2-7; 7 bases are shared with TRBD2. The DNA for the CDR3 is TGTGCCAGCAGTGAACCCAGCGGGGCCACGTGGCAGTACTTC. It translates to CASSEPSGATWQYF.